The T cell receptor beta chain under discussion was sequenced for a study of blood T cells in healthy people across ages. This clonotype was detected once. The ends lost 3 bases at V and 11 bases at J; junction bases unmatched: 5. There are 12 residues in the CDR3. CDR1 and CDR2 from the germline V gene are KGHDR and SFDVKD. With a J-beta primer mix and a sample-barcoded 5' primer, a second PCR ran about 7 to 12 cycles. TCRdb itself ran the 5' RACE reads through MiXCR, one entry per CDR3 protein. The sample lists 1.6 million or so distinct CDR3 sequences, about 31% occurring once. The chain carries TRBV24-1 and TRBJ1-1, with 7 bases matching TRBD1. The sequenced material came from blood. This sequence originates from a woman younger than 45 in good health. CDR3 bases: TGTGCCACCAGTGATCGGGACAGCGACGCTTTCTTT. Translation gives CATSDRDSDAFF.